These T cell receptor beta chains were read from a single sample in a study of alternative splicing in chronic myeloid leukemia remission. Following a re-call of the bulk RNA-seq reads, TCRdb has one entry per CDR3 protein and lacks DNA. The profile shows approximately 500 distinct CDR3 sequences, nearly 97% of them singletons. Source: PBMCs or total blood leukocytes (not recorded which), taken during remission. The receptors were sampled from an adult with chronic myeloid leukemia. Each CDR3 is given with its conserved first and last residue. Only part of the rows carry a size: once, few, many, or a class if the clone is expanded.

size,V,J,CDR3
-,TRBV12-3/TRBV12-4,TRBJ1-1,CASSGAGNTEAFF
-,TRBV21-1,TRBJ1-6,CASSKSGTGRRNSPLHF
once,TRBV7-2,TRBJ1-5,CASSLTGLQPQHF
-,TRBV6-2/TRBV6-3,TRBJ1-1,CASREDQPEYMNTEAFF
-,TRBV9,TRBJ1-4,CASSVGAVYNEKLFF
once,TRBV28,TRBJ1-5,CASRFRQGANNQPQHF
once,TRBV28,TRBJ1-1,CASSLAEGLLGGTEAFF
-,TRBV29-1,TRBJ2-1,CSVRWGNEQFF
-,TRBV7-9,TRBJ1-2,CASSFMNNYGYTF
-,TRBV18,TRBJ2-3,CASSPRTSSTDTQYF
-,TRBV18,TRBJ2-1,CASSPGTGAYNEQFF
-,TRBV28,TRBJ1-2,CASSLSRGGGLVNYGYTF
-,TRBV3-2,TRBJ1-4,CASNNRGPNEKLFF
-,TRBV6-2/TRBV6-3,TRBJ1-5,CATAPSRSNQPQHF
-,TRBV10-3,TRBJ1-5,CAISASRDSRNQPQHF
-,TRBV5-1,TRBJ2-1,CASSQNPDDTRSLFF
once,TRBV7-2,TRBJ2-1,CASSSRYNEQFF
-,TRBV10-1,TRBJ1-6,CASSDGQYNSPLHF
-,TRBV12-3/TRBV12-4,TRBJ1-3,CASTPPTGSGNTIYF
few,TRBV11-3,TRBJ2-2,CASSLDHPRGELFF
-,TRBV19,TRBJ2-3,CASSLTDSADTQYF
-,TRBV6-5,TRBJ1-1,CASIDSVRGAFF
-,TRBV28,TRBJ1-3,CASSFGGHTGNTIYF
-,TRBV7-2,TRBJ2-1,CASSPGTGYNEQFF
-,TRBV12-3/TRBV12-4,TRBJ2-2,CASSDRGNTGELFF
-,TRBV6-1,TRBJ1-1,CASSERGNTEAFF
-,TRBV19,TRBJ2-1,CASSINAGGPDEQFF
-,TRBV9,TRBJ1-6,CASSVAGTADSPLHF
-,TRBV9,TRBJ2-2,CASSVGFRNTGELFF
-,TRBV19,TRBJ1-2,CASSPQTGGAYGYTF
-,TRBV29-1,TRBJ1-4,CSVEDSGGGKLFF
once,TRBV11-2,TRBJ2-5,CASSLNIQETQYF
-,TRBV5-1,TRBJ1-4,CASSLTATNEKLFF
once,TRBV12-3/TRBV12-4,TRBJ2-5,CASSLGLAEQETQYF
-,TRBV5-5,TRBJ1-1,CASSLAVAGEAFF
-,TRBV12-3/TRBV12-4,TRBJ1-6,CASSQRGRDSPLHF
-,TRBV5-5,TRBJ2-7,CASSFRRGYEQYF
-,TRBV4-1,TRBJ1-1,CASSQDRHGNTEAFF
-,TRBV12-3/TRBV12-4,TRBJ2-3,CASRVTAGPDTQYF
-,TRBV7-9,TRBJ2-7,CASSLTPYYEQYF
once,TRBV20-1,TRBJ1-5,CSASPLGRDSNQPQHF
-,TRBV28,TRBJ1-2,CASSRDGIQGGYTF
-,TRBV5-8,TRBJ1-1,CASSPRTGKEAFF
-,TRBV29-1,TRBJ2-7,CSVEEVGDEQYF
-,TRBV20/OR9-2,TRBJ2-4,CSARDHTSLAKNIQYF
-,TRBV7-8,TRBJ2-3,CASSQRLGDSTDTQYF
-,TRBV19,TRBJ1-5,CASSRGQGVRQPQHF
-,TRBV28,TRBJ2-5,CASSFTRVETQYF
-,TRBV5-1,TRBJ2-2,CASSRELNTGELFF
-,TRBV6-5,TRBJ1-4,CASSPRQGNEKLFF
-,TRBV5-1,TRBJ1-2,CASSLGTATNNYGYTF
-,TRBV6-2/TRBV6-3,TRBJ2-1,CASSPLPTSGGYNEQFF
-,TRBV6-1,TRBJ2-1,CASSASVTSGYNEQFF
few,TRBV5-1,TRBJ2-7,CASSLGHRDSSYEQYF